This T cell receptor beta chain appears in the sequencing data of a study of cytomegalovirus exposure and HLA in healthy donors. With 4 bases clipped from V and 5 bases from J, the junction kept 8 bases outside the gene matches. CDR1 and CDR2 from the germline V gene are SQVTM and ANQGSEA. The CDR3 contains 14 residues. Primers included in the PCR were 60 Vbeta and 13 Jbeta primers. Produced via immunoSEQ multiplex PCR; TCRdb's table is partial and in-frame only. The sample shows 150,000 to 200,000 clones, roughly 82% of them seen only once. Study results and caveats: Immune exposure information available was restricted to CMV serostatus. In a later analysis, common viral pathogens appeared linked to several of the most significant clusters. Associated with cytomegalovirus, according to the listing, were 150 to 200 TCR beta chains.

To note about this clone: Its antigen is not identified.

The material sequenced was PBMCs. This clonotype originated in a man in his fifties or sixties in good health and CMV-seropositive. This chain links TRBV29-1 with TRBJ1-5, with 7 bases lining up with TRBD1. The CDR3 region has the DNA TGCAGCGTTGGCTCGACAGGGACCGATCAGCCCCAGCATTTT. Its protein is CSVGSTGTDQPQHF. Variable domain in full (rest from reference TRBV29-1 and TRBJ1-5): SAVISQKPSRDICQRGTSLTIQCQVDSQVTMMFWYRQQPGQSLTLIATANQGSEATYESGFVIDKFPISRPNLTFSTLTVSNMSPEDSSIYLCSVGSTGTDQPQHFGDGTRLSIL.